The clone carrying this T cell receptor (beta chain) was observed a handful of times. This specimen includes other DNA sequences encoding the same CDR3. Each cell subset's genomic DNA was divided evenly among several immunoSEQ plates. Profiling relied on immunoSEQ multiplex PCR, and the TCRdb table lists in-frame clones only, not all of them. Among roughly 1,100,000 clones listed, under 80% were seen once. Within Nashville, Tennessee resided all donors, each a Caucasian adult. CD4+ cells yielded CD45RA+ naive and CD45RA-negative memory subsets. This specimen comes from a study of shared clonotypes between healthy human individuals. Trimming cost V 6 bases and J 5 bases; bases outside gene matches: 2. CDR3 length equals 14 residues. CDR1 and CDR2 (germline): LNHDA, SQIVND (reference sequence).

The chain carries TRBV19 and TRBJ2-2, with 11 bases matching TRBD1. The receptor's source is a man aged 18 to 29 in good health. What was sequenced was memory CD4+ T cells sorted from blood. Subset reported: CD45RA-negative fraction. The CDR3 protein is CASSGDRGTGELFF. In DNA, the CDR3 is TGTGCCAGTAGCGGGGACAGGGGGACCGGGGAGCTGTTTTTT.